These T cell receptor beta chains were read from a single sample in a study of T cell changes during pregnancy in multiple sclerosis. Clones were sequenced by immunoSEQ multiplex PCR, and TCRdb holds only the in-frame ones, with some missing. The sample carries fewer than 90,000 clones, about 94% recorded once. Sequenced material: peripheral blood, taken after pregnancy. The receptors were sampled from a female donor in good health, enrolled as a control in a pregnancy study. Both conserved end residues are part of each CDR3. D genes are given only for firm matches. The size entry is marked missing in some rows and otherwise reads once, few, many or a size class.

D: TRBD1; V: TRBV19; J: TRBJ2-7; size: NA; DNA: TGTGCCAGTAGTAACAGGGGCTACGAGCAGTACTTC; CDR3: CASSNRGYEQYF
D: TRBD2; V: TRBV19; J: TRBJ2-5; size: NA; DNA: TGTGCCAGCAATAGCGGGACTTTCCAAGAGACCCAGTACTTC; CDR3: CASNSGTFQETQYF
D: TRBD2; V: TRBV18; J: TRBJ2-4; size: NA; DNA: TGTGCCAGCTCACCAGGGATAGCGGGAGGGGACATTCAGTACTTC; CDR3: CASSPGIAGGDIQYF
D: TRBD1; V: TRBV27; J: TRBJ2-6; size: NA; DNA: TGTGCCAGCAGTTCCGGGACAGGGGTCAATGGGGCCAACGTCCTGACTTTC; CDR3: CASSSGTGVNGANVLTF
D: TRBD1; V: TRBV5-1; J: TRBJ1-2; size: NA; DNA: TGCGCCAGCAGCACGGGGGGACAGGAGTATGGCTACACCTTC; CDR3: CASSTGGQEYGYTF
D: TRBD1; V: TRBV2; J: TRBJ2-7; size: NA; DNA: TGTGCCAGCAGTGAAGGGTCAGGGGGCCGCGAGCAGTACTTC; CDR3: CASSEGSGGREQYF
D: TRBD2; V: TRBV7-2; J: TRBJ2-1; size: NA; DNA: TGTGCCAGCAGCTTAGGGCTAGCGGGAGTGCTATACAATGAGCAGTTCTTC; CDR3: CASSLGLAGVLYNEQFF
D: TRBD1; V: TRBV10-3; J: TRBJ1-4; size: NA; DNA: TGTGCCATCAGAGAACCGGGACAGGGAGATGAAAAACTGTTTTTT; CDR3: CAIREPGQGDEKLFF
D: NA; V: TRBV4-1; J: TRBJ2-7; size: NA; DNA: TGCGCCAGCAGCCATAACTCCAGGGGACACTACGAGCAGTACTTC; CDR3: CASSHNSRGHYEQYF
D: NA; V: TRBV6-5; J: TRBJ2-5; size: NA; DNA: TGTGCCAGCAGTTACACGGAAAGGGGGGGTGAGACCCAGTACTTC; CDR3: CASSYTERGGETQYF
D: NA; V: TRBV6-1; J: TRBJ2-7; size: NA; DNA: TGTGCCAGCACAGGGGCCCTCTACGAGCAGTACTTC; CDR3: CASTGALYEQYF
D: NA; V: TRBV6-4; J: TRBJ2-2; size: NA; DNA: TGTGCCAGCAGCTACAGGGCGAACACCGGGGAGCTGTTTTTT; CDR3: CASSYRANTGELFF
D: TRBD1; V: TRBV7-9; J: TRBJ1-5; size: NA; DNA: TGTGCCAGCAGCTTATCCGGGACAGGGATCTATTTT; CDR3: CASSLSGTGIYF
D: NA; V: TRBV5-1; J: TRBJ2-7; size: NA; DNA: TGCGCCAGCAGCCCAGCCAGGGAGGCCTACGAGCAGTACTTC; CDR3: CASSPAREAYEQYF
D: NA; V: TRBV2; J: TRBJ1-1; size: once; DNA: TGTGCCAGCAGTGAAGAATACGGAGGGGCTTTCTTT; CDR3: CASSEEYGGAFF
D: TRBD2; V: TRBV4-1; J: TRBJ2-1; size: NA; DNA: TGCGCCAGCAGCCAAGAGGCACTAGCGTCTGAGCAGTTCTTC; CDR3: CASSQEALASEQFF
D: NA; V: TRBV6-5; J: TRBJ2-7; size: NA; DNA: TGTGCCAGCAGCCGATTGACTAGCGAGCAGTACTTC; CDR3: CASSRLTSEQYF
D: NA; V: TRBV7-2; J: TRBJ1-4; size: NA; DNA: TGTGCCAGCAGCTCTAGGCCGGCCCCCGAGGAAAAACTGTTTTTT; CDR3: CASSSRPAPEEKLFF
D: TRBD2; V: TRBV7-2; J: TRBJ2-2; size: NA; DNA: TGTGCCAGCAGCCTAAAGCGGGGGGGGGCCGGGGAGCTGTTTTTT; CDR3: CASSLKRGGAGELFF
D: NA; V: TRBV5-1; J: TRBJ1-1; size: NA; DNA: TGCGCCAGCAGCTACGGAGGGGACACTGAAGCTTTCTTT; CDR3: CASSYGGDTEAFF
D: NA; V: TRBV5-1; J: TRBJ2-5; size: NA; DNA: TGCGCCAGCAGCTTGTTAAGCCCAGCGGTAACCCAAGAGACCCAGTACTTC; CDR3: CASSLLSPAVTQETQYF
D: NA; V: TRBV11-2; J: TRBJ2-5; size: NA; DNA: TGTGCCAGCAGGTTACTTCCAGGCGCTTCCTCGTACCAAGAGACCCAGTACTTC; CDR3: CASRLLPGASSYQETQYF
D: TRBD2; V: TRBV9; J: TRBJ2-1; size: NA; DNA: TGTGCCAGCAGCGTAGTGTCTAGCGGGAGGAATGAGCAGTTCTTC; CDR3: CASSVVSSGRNEQFF
D: NA; V: TRBV29-1; J: TRBJ2-7; size: NA; DNA: TGCAGCGTTGAAGGACAGCACTACGAGCAGTACTTC; CDR3: CSVEGQHYEQYF
D: NA; V: TRBV7-9; J: TRBJ1-4; size: NA; DNA: TGTGCCAGCACCTCAGGGGCAACTAATGAAAAACTGTTTTTT; CDR3: CASTSGATNEKLFF
D: NA; V: TRBV6-1; J: TRBJ2-7; size: NA; DNA: TGTGCCAGCAGTGAAGCGCGGGGAGACCCCCCCGAGCAGTACTTC; CDR3: CASSEARGDPPEQYF
D: NA; V: TRBV6-5; J: TRBJ2-1; size: once; DNA: TGTGCCACCCGGGCGCGGCGGGGAACAAATGAGCAGTTCTTC; CDR3: CATRARRGTNEQFF
D: NA; V: TRBV5-1; J: TRBJ1-1; size: NA; DNA: TGCGCCAGCAGCTTAGGCGGCGCGAACACTGAAGCTTTCTTT; CDR3: CASSLGGANTEAFF
D: TRBD1; V: TRBV7-9; J: TRBJ2-7; size: NA; DNA: TGTGCCAGCAGCTTGACAGGGCAGTTCGACGAGCAGTACTTC; CDR3: CASSLTGQFDEQYF
D: TRBD2; V: TRBV5-4; J: TRBJ2-1; size: NA; DNA: TGTGCCAGCAGCTGGGGGTCTAGCGGGGACAATGAGCAGTTCTTC; CDR3: CASSWGSSGDNEQFF
D: NA; V: TRBV7-9; J: TRBJ2-3; size: NA; DNA: TGTGCCAGCAGCGCCCGACTAGATGGGGATACGCAGTATTTT; CDR3: CASSARLDGDTQYF
D: NA; V: TRBV7-9; J: TRBJ2-7; size: once; DNA: TGTGCCACGGGGGGCTCCCGAGGTACCTACGAGCAGTACTTC; CDR3: CATGGSRGTYEQYF
D: TRBD2; V: TRBV5-1; J: TRBJ2-7; size: NA; DNA: TGCGCCAGCAGCTTGGCAGCGGGAGCAGGAGAGCAGTACTTC; CDR3: CASSLAAGAGEQYF
D: TRBD2; V: TRBV2; J: TRBJ2-5; size: NA; DNA: TGTGCCAGCAGTCCAGGACTAGCGGCCCAAGAGACCCAGTACTTC; CDR3: CASSPGLAAQETQYF
D: TRBD1; V: TRBV6-5; J: TRBJ2-5; size: NA; DNA: TGTGCCAGCAGTTACGGACAGGGGCTACAAGAGACCCAGTACTTC; CDR3: CASSYGQGLQETQYF
D: NA; V: TRBV5-1; J: TRBJ2-1; size: NA; DNA: TGCGCCAGCAGCTACGAACAGGGACGGTGGAATGAGCAGTTCTTC; CDR3: CASSYEQGRWNEQFF
D: NA; V: TRBV5-1; J: TRBJ1-2; size: once; DNA: TGCGCCAGCAGCTTGGCCCCAGGGTATGGCTACACCTTC; CDR3: CASSLAPGYGYTF
D: NA; V: TRBV14; J: TRBJ2-1; size: NA; DNA: TGTGCCAGCAGCCAAACTAACGGCGGACATACAAATGTCCATGAGCAGTTCTTC; CDR3: CASSQTNGGHTNVHEQFF
D: NA; V: TRBV11-3; J: TRBJ2-7; size: NA; DNA: TGTGCCAGCAGCTTAGATTCTAGAGAGCAGTACTTC; CDR3: CASSLDSREQYF
D: TRBD2; V: TRBV7-9; J: TRBJ2-7; size: once; DNA: TGTGCCAGCACCCCTTATCCGGCGGGGGTCCACGAGCAGTACTTC; CDR3: CASTPYPAGVHEQYF
D: NA; V: TRBV5-1; J: TRBJ2-5; size: once; DNA: TGCGCCAGCAGCTTGGACGTGGGGGGTCAAGAGACCCAGTACTTC; CDR3: CASSLDVGGQETQYF
D: TRBD1; V: TRBV6-6; J: TRBJ1-3; size: NA; DNA: TGTGCCAGCAGTTATTCTCAGGGGGCTGGAAACACCATATATTTT; CDR3: CASSYSQGAGNTIYF
D: TRBD1; V: TRBV6-5; J: TRBJ1-2; size: NA; DNA: TGTGCCAGCAGTACCCATACACAGGGGTACTATGGCTACACCTTC; CDR3: CASSTHTQGYYGYTF
D: TRBD1; V: TRBV6-1; J: TRBJ2-1; size: once; DNA: TGTGCCAGCAGAGAGACAGGGCTCGATGAGCAGTTCTTC; CDR3: CASRETGLDEQFF
D: NA; V: TRBV2; J: TRBJ2-7; size: few; DNA: TGTGCCAGCAGTCGAAGCGACTACGAGCAGTACTTC; CDR3: CASSRSDYEQYF
D: NA; V: TRBV5-1; J: TRBJ1-5; size: once; DNA: TGCGCCAGCAGTGAGGGTGGAAATCAGCCCCAGCATTTT; CDR3: CASSEGGNQPQHF
D: TRBD1; V: TRBV30; J: TRBJ2-4; size: NA; DNA: TGTGCCTGGAGTTCCGGGACAGGGGGAAACATTCAGTACTTC; CDR3: CAWSSGTGGNIQYF
D: TRBD2; V: TRBV5-1; J: TRBJ2-5; size: NA; DNA: TGCGCCAGCACTACGGGGACTAGCGGGAGTCGGGAGACCCAGTACTTC; CDR3: CASTTGTSGSRETQYF
D: TRBD2; V: TRBV5-4; J: TRBJ2-7; size: NA; DNA: TGTGCCAGCAGCACTAGCGGGATAAGGTCCTACGAGCAGTACTTC; CDR3: CASSTSGIRSYEQYF
D: NA; V: TRBV6-6; J: TRBJ2-2; size: NA; DNA: TGTGCCAGCAGTTACCCAGGGGCCGCGAACACCGGGGAGCTGTTTTTT; CDR3: CASSYPGAANTGELFF
D: NA; V: TRBV18; J: TRBJ1-2; size: NA; DNA: TGTGCCAGCTCACCACCGAAAGGGGGGGATGGCTACACCTTC; CDR3: CASSPPKGGDGYTF
D: TRBD1; V: TRBV2; J: TRBJ2-2; size: NA; DNA: TGTGCCAGCAGCGGGACAGAGAGTTCCACCGGGGAGCTGTTTTTT; CDR3: CASSGTESSTGELFF
D: NA; V: TRBV7-2; J: TRBJ2-3; size: NA; DNA: TGTGCCAGCAGCTTAGTCGGAGACCGCACAGATACGCAGTATTTT; CDR3: CASSLVGDRTDTQYF
D: NA; V: TRBV7-9; J: TRBJ2-5; size: NA; DNA: TGTGCCAGCAGCCTATCCTCTGAGACCCAGTACTTC; CDR3: CASSLSSETQYF
D: TRBD2; V: TRBV6-7; J: TRBJ2-2; size: NA; DNA: TGTGCCAGCAGTTGTACGGCCCTAGCGGGATGCCCCGGGGAGCTGTTTTTT; CDR3: CASSCTALAGCPGELFF
D: NA; V: TRBV29-1; J: TRBJ2-5; size: NA; DNA: TGCAGCGTTGAAGACGGAGCCGTCCAAGAGACCCAGTACTTC; CDR3: CSVEDGAVQETQYF
D: TRBD1; V: TRBV5-1; J: TRBJ1-1; size: NA; DNA: TGCGCCAGCAGCGGGACAGGGGCGGTCACTGAAGCTTTCTTT; CDR3: CASSGTGAVTEAFF
D: NA; V: TRBV4-2; J: TRBJ2-1; size: NA; DNA: TGTGCCAGCAGCCAAACAGGGAGCTCCTACAATGAGCAGTTCTTC; CDR3: CASSQTGSSYNEQFF
D: NA; V: TRBV5-4; J: TRBJ1-1; size: NA; DNA: TGTGCCAGCAGCCCGCAGGGCCTCAACACTGAAGCTTTCTTT; CDR3: CASSPQGLNTEAFF
D: NA; V: TRBV10-3; J: TRBJ1-5; size: NA; DNA: TGTGCCATCAGTGTAATAAGCACCCAGCCCCAGCATTTT; CDR3: CAISVISTQPQHF